Below are 8 T cell receptor beta chains sequenced from a single sample in a study of blood T cell repertoires in COVID-19 (dated by TCRdb to about 2020). Library preparation used the immunoSEQ multiplex PCR assay. The table was pulled from immuneACCESS by TCRdb, which kept in-frame rearrangements only. Such tables lose some clones; where checked, under half of the loss comes from unresolved V genes, and the rest has no known cause. Across this sample there are 300,000 to 450,000 clones, with about 90% seen only once. The biggest ten clones account for approximately 1.3% of the sample. The specimen was PBMCs or T cells enriched from blood (not recorded which). The receptors shown here come from a man under 40 who had recovered from COVID-19.

The chain uses TRBV28 and TRBJ1-5; the match to TRBD1 covers 7 bases. Germline loops: CDR1 MDHEN, CDR2 SYDVKM. The CDR3 length is 15 residues. The junction had 6 bases not matched to a gene; V was cut back by 5 bases and J by 2 bases. The CDR3 coding sequence is TGTGCCAGCAGTGCCCACAGGGGCGGCAATCAGCCCCAGCATTTT. Its translation is CASSAHRGGNQPQHF.

J is TRBJ1-6 and V is TRBV19, with 7 bases lining up with TRBD1. This CDR3 comprises 17 residues. V trimming: 4 bases; J trimming: 6 bases; junction bases outside the gene matches: 12. The germline V gene has CDR1 LNHDA and CDR2 SQIVND (reference sequence). Here the CDR3 reads CASSTTIRDSVNSPLHF. The CDR3 region has the DNA TGTGCCAGTAGTACCACCATCCGGGACAGCGTTAATTCACCCCTCCACTTT.

The chain has TRBV11-2 and TRBJ1-3; 9 bases fit TRBD1. V shed 6 bases, J shed 5 bases, and the junction held 2 bases outside the gene matches. The CDR3 is 13 amino acids. The germline gives CDR1 SGHAT, CDR2 FQNNGV. CDR3 sequence (DNA): TGTGCCAGCAGAGGGACAGGGAGAAACACCATATATTTT. Its protein is CASRGTGRNTIYF. Drawing the rest from reference TRBV11-2 and TRBJ1-3, the complete variable domain is EAGVAQSPRYKIIEKRQSVAFWCNPISGHATLYWYQQILGQGPKLLIQFQNNGVVDDSQLPKDRFSAERLKGVDSTLKIQPAKLEDSAVYLCASRGTGRNTIYFGEGSWLTVV.

The chain links TRBV15 to TRBJ1-2; 7 nucleotides match TRBD1. Germline V gives CDR1 LNHNV, CDR2 YYDKDF (reference sequence). Losses at the gene ends were 1 base for V and 2 bases for J; bases not matched to a gene: 1. This CDR3 has 14 amino acids. In DNA, the CDR3 is TGTGCCACCAGCAGAGGACAGGGAAACTATGGCTACACCTTC. This encodes CATSRGQGNYGYTF.

This chain connects TRBV10-3 to TRBJ2-6; no clear D. Trimming pared 2 bases from V and 8 bases from J, leaving 7 bases between. This CDR3 is built from 13 residues. Germline V gene data show CDR1 as ENHRY and CDR2 as SYGVKD. The CDR3 region has the DNA TGTGCCATCAGTGAGGGGCAGACCAACGTCCTGACTTTC. Translation gives CAISEGQTNVLTF.

The rearrangement links TRBV6-5 to TRBJ1-2; D gene ambiguous. Germline CDR1 MNHEY, CDR2 SVGAGI. The V end lost 8 bases, the J end lost 5 bases, and 15 bases lay between the germline ends. The CDR3 has 13 amino acids. The CDR3 nucleotides are TGTGCCAGCTATTTGAGGTTTAAGTATGGCTACACCTTC. It is translated as CASYLRFKYGYTF.

This CDR3 is CASSLNGIDEAFF. CDR3 DNA sequence: TGTGCCAGCAGTTTAAACGGGATTGATGAAGCTTTCTTT. This rearrangement joins TRBV12-3 or TRBV12-4 to TRBJ1-1; D ambiguous. The CDR3 is made up of 13 amino acids. The ends were cut back, 2 bases at V and 7 bases at J, with 11 bases in the middle.

The chain joins TRBV6-4 to TRBJ2-3; the match to TRBD1 covers 8 bases. CDR1 and CDR2 (germline): MRHNA, SNTAGT. CDR3 size: 15 residues. J gave up 4 bases and V 2 bases, and 5 bases lay outside the gene matches. CDR3 amino acids: CASSDAQGASDTQYF. The CDR3 DNA is TGTGCCAGCAGTGACGCCCAGGGGGCCTCAGATACGCAGTATTTT.